This T cell receptor (beta chain) derives from a study of cytomegalovirus exposure and HLA in healthy donors. This clone came up once. Its antigen remains unknown. PCR involved 60 Vbeta and 13 Jbeta primers. In the study's own analysis: There were tens of millions of unique TCR beta chains by a later count, and 10 million to 12 million of them were shared. Sequenced by immunoSEQ multiplex PCR; TCRdb stores in-frame clones only, minus some. The DNA gave D and trimming, while V, J and clone size come from that table. The repertoire holds 90,000 to 140,000 clones, with over 70% as singletons. J gave up 11 bases and V 0 bases, and 18 bases lay outside the gene matches. Germline lookup yields CDR1 LGHNA and CDR2 YNFKEQ. The CDR3 runs 18 residues. Overall study results and limits: The authors later found HLA-associated TCR beta chains more clonally expanded than equally common others. Whilst most TCR sequences proved rare, a subset of public TCRs occurred across many donors.

What was sequenced was PBMCs. The receptor was derived from a woman aged 40 to 50 in good health and CMV-seropositive. The rearrangement uses TRBV4-2 and TRBJ2-5, with TRBD2 matching over 10 bases. The DNA for the CDR3 is TGTGCCAGCAGCCAAGAGCTAGCGGGAGTCGTGGGGATACCGGAGCAGTACTTC. Its translation: CASSQELAGVVGIPEQYF.